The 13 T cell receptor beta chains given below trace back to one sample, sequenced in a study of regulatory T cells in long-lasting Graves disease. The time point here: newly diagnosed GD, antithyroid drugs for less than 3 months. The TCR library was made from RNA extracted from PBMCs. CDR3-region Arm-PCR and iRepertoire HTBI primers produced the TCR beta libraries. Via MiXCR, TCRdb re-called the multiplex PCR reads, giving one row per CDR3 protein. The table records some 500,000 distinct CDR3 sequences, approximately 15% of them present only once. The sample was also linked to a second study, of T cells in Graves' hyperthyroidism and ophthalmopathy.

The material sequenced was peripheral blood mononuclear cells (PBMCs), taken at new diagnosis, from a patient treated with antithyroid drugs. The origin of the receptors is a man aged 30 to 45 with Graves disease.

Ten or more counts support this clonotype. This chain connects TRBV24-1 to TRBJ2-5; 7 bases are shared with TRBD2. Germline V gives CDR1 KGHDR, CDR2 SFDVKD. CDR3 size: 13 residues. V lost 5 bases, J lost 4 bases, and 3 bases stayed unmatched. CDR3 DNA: TGTGCCACCAGTGTGTCTAGCGGAGAGACCCAGTACTTC. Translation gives CATSVSSGETQYF.

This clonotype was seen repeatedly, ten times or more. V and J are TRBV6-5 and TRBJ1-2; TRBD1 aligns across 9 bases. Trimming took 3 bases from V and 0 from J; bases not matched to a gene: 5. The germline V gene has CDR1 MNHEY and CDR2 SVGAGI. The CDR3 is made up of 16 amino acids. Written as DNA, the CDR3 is TGTGCCAGCAGTTATGGACAGGGGCCGTCTAACTATGGCTACACCTTC. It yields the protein CASSYGQGPSNYGYTF.

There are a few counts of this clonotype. The CDR3 here is CASRMGPLSNQPQHF. The CDR3 DNA follows: TGCGCCAGCAGAATGGGCCCCCTTAGCAATCAGCCCCAGCATTTT. This chain links TRBV5-1 with TRBJ1-5; no firm D call. CDR1 is SGHRS, CDR2 YFSETQ, per germline. Trimming left V 5 bases short and J 0 bases short, with 12 bases between. The CDR3 is 15 residues long. The entire variable domain, with the rest obtained from reference TRBV5-1 and TRBJ1-5, is as follows: KAGVTQTPRYLIKTRGQQVTLSCSPISGHRSVSWYQQTPGQGLQFLFEYFSETQRNKGNFPGRFSGRQFSNSRSEMNVSTLELGDSALYLCASRMGPLSNQPQHFGDGTRLSIL.

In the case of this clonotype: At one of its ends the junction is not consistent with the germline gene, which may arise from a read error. CDR3 sequence (DNA): TGTGCCAGCAGCCAAGATCTAATCGGAGCTAGCGGGAGGGCCGAGTTC. Its protein is CASSQDLIGASGRAEF. The chain couples TRBV4-2 to TRBJ2-7; 12 positions match TRBD2. The CDR3 extends over 16 amino acids. Germline CDR1 LGHNA, CDR2 YNFKEQ.

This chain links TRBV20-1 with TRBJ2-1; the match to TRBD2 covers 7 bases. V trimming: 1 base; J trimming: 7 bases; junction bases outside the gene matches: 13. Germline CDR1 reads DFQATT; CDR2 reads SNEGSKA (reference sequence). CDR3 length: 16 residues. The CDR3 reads CSARASTLGGGNEQFF. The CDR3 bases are TGCAGTGCTAGAGCCTCAACTCTTGGGGGGGGGAATGAGCAGTTCTTC.

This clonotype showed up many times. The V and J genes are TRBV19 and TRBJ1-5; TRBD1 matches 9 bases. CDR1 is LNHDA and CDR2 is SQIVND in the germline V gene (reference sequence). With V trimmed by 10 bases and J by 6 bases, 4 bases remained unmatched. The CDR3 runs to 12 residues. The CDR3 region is CATRDRAQPQHF. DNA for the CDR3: TGTGCCACCAGGGACAGGGCTCAGCCCCAGCATTTT.

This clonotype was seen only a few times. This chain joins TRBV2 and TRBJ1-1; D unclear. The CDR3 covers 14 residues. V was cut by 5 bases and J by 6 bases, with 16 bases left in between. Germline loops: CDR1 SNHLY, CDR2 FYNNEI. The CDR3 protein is CASSWVQESPEAFF. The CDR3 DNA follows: TGTGCCAGCAGTTGGGTCCAAGAGAGCCCTGAAGCTTTCTTT.

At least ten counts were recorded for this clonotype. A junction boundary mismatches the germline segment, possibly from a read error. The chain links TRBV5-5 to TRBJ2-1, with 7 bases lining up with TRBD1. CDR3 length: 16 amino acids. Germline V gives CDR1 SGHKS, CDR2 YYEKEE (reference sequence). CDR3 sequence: CASSSRIRDRGDEQFF. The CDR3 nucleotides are TGTGCCAGCAGCTCCCGTATCCGGGACAGAGGGGATGAACAGTTCTTC.

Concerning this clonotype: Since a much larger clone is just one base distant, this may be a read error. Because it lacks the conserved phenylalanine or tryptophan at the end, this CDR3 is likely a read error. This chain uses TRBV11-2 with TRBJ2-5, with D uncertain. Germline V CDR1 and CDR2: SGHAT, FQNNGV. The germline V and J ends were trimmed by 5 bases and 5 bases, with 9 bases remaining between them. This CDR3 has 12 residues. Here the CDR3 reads CASSPGVETQYS. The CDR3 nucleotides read TGTGCCAGCAGCCCCGGAGTGGAGACCCAGTACTCC.

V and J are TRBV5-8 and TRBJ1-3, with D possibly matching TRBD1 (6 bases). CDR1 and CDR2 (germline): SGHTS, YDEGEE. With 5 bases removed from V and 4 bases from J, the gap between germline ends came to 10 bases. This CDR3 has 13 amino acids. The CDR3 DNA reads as TGTGCCAGCAGTTGGACAGTCGGAAACACCATATATTTT. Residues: CASSWTVGNTIYF.

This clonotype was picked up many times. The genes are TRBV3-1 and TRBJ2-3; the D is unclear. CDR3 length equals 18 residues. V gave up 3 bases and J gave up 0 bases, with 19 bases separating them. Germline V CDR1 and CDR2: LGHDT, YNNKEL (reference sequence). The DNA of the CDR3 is TGTGCCAGCAGCCAGACTCCAGCGAGAACCACTAGCACAGATACGCAGTATTTT. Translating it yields CASSQTPARTTSTDTQYF.

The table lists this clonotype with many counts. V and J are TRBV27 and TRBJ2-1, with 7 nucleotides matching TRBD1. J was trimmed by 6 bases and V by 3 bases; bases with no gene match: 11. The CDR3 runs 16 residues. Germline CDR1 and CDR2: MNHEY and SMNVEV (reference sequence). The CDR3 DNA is TGTGCCAGCAGTTTGGGGGTTAAGGGGGCCCTCAATGAGCAGTTCTTC. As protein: CASSLGVKGALNEQFF.

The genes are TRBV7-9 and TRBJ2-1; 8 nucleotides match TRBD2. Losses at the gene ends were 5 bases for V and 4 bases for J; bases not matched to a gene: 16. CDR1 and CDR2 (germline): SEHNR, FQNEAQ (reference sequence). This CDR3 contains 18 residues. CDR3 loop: CASSGAWWREASYNEQFF. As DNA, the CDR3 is TGTGCCAGCAGCGGGGCGTGGTGGCGGGAGGCCTCTTACAATGAGCAGTTCTTC.